This TCR beta chain was obtained from a study of T cell responses to AZD1222 COVID-19 vaccine. Clones were read by immunoSEQ multiplex PCR, and TCRdb kept only the in-frame ones, dropping some. The table shows 170,000 or so clones, with 75% to 95% occurring only once. V dropped 4 bases and J dropped 4; count of bases not matched to a gene: 9. In germline, CDR1 is SGHTA, CDR2 FQGNSA. This CDR3 is 15 amino acids long. The sample in question was peripheral blood, obtained on day 0 of AZD1222 vaccination. This receptor was taken from an adult in good health. V usage is TRBV7-2 and J usage is TRBJ2-5; 7 bases are shared with TRBD2. The CDR3 DNA reads TGTGCCAGCAGCTCCCAGCGGGGTGCGAGAGAGACCCAGTACTTC. As protein: CASSSQRGARETQYF.